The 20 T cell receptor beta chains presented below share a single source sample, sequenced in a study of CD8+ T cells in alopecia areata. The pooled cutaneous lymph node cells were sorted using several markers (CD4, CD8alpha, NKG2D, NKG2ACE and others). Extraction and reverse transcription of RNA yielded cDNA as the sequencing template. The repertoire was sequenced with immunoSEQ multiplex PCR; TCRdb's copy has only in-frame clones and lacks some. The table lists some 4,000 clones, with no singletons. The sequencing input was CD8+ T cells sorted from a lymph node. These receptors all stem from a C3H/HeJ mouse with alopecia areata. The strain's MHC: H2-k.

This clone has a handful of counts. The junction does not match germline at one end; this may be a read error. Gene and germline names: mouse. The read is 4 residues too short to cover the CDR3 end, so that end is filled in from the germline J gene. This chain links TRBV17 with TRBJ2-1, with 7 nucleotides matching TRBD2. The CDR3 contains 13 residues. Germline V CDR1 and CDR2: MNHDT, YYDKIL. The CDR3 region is CASSMGGYAEQFF. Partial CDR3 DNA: TGTGCCAGCAGTATGGGGGGCTATGCT. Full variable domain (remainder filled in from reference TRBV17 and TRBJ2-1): DTTVKQNPRYKLARVGKPVNLICSQTMNHDTMYWYQKKPNQAPKLLLFYYDKILNREADTFEKFQSSRPNNSFCSLYIGSAGLEYSAMYLCASSMGGYAEQFFGPGTRLTVL.

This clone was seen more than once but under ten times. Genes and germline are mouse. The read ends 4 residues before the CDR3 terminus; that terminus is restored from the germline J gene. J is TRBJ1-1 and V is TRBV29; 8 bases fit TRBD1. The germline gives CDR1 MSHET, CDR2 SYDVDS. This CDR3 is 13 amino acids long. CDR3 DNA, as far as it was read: TGTGCTAGCAGTCCGGGACAGGTGACA. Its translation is CASSPGQVT. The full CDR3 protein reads CASSPGQVTEVFF.

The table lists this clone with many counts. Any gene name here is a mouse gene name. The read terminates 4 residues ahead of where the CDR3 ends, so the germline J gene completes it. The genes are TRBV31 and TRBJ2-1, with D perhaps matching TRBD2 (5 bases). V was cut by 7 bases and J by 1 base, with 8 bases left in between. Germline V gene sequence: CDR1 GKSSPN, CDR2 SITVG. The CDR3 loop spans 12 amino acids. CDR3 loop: CASGINYAEQFF. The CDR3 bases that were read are TGTGCCTCTGGGATAAACTATGCT.

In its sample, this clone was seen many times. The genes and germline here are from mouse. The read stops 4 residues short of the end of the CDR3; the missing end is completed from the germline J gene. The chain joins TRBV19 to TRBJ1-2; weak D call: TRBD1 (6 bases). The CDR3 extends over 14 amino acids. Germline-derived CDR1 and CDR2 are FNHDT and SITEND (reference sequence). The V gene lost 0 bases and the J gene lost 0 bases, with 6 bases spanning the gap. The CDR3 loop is CASSIAGANSDYTF. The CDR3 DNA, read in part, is TGTGCCAGCAGTATAGCAGGGGCAAACTCC.

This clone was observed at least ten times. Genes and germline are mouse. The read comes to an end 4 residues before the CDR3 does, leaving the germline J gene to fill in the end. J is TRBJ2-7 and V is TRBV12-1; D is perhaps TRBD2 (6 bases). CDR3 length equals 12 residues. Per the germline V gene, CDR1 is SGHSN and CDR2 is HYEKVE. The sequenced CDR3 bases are TGTGCCAGCTCTCTTCTGGGGTAT. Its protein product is CASSLLGY. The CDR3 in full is CASSLLGYEQYF.

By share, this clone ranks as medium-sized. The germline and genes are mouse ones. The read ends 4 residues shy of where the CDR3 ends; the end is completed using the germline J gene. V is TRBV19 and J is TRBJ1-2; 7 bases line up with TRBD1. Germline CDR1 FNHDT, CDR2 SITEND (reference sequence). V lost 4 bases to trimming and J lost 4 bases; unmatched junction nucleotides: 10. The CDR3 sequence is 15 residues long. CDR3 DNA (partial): TGTGCCAGCAGTCACACCGGGACAGCGGGCTCC. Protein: CASSHTGTAGS. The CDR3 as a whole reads CASSHTGTAGSDYTF. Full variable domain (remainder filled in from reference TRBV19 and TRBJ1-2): GGIITQTPKFLIGQEGQKLTLKCQQNFNHDTMYWYRQDSGKGLRLIYYSITENDLQKGDLSEGYDASREKKSSFSLTVTSAQKNEMAVFLCASSHTGTAGSDYTFGSGTRLLVI.

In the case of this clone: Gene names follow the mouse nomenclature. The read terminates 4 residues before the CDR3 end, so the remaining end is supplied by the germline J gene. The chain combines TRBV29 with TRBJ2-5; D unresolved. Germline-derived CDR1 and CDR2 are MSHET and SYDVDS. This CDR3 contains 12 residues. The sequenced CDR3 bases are TGTGCTAGCAGTTTGGTGGAAGAC. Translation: CASSLVED. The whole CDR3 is CASSLVEDTQYF.

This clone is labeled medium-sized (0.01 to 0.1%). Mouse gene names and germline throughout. The sequenced CDR3 bases are TGTGCCAGCAGTTTTGGGGGGGTGGACTCC. Its translation: CASSFGGVDS. The full-length CDR3 reads as CASSFGGVDSDYTF. The chain joins TRBV14 to TRBJ1-2; the D gene is possibly TRBD1 (5 bases). The sequence runs out 4 residues before the end of the CDR3; the remainder is reconstructed from the germline J gene. CDR1 and CDR2 from the germline V gene are SGHDT and FRDEAV. CDR3 length: 14 residues. The germline V and J ends were trimmed by 2 bases and 3 bases, with 11 bases remaining between them.

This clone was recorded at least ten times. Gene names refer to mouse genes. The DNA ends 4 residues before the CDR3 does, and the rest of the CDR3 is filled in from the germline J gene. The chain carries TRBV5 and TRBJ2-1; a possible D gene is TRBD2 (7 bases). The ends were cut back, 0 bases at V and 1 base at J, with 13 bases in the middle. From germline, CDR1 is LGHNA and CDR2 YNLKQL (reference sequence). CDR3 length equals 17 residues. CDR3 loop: CASSQDLPGGNYAEQFF. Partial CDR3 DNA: TGTGCCAGCAGCCAAGATCTTCCTGGGGGCAACTATGCT.

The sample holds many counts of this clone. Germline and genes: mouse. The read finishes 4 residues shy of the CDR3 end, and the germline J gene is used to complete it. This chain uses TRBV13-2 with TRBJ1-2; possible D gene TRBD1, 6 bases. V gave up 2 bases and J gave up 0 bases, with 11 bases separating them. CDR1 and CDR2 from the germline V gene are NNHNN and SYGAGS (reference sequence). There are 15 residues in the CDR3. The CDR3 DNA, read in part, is TGTGCCAGCGGTGAGCCCAGGGGTGCAAACTCC. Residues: CASGEPRGANS. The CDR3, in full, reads CASGEPRGANSDYTF.

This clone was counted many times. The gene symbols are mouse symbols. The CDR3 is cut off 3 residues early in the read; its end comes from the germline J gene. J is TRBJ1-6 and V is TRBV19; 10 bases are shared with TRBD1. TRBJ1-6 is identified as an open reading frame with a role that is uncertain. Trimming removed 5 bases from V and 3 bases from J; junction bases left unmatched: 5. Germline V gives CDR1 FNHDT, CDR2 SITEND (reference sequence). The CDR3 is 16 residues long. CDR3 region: CASSPRDRGYNSPLYF. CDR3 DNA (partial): TGTGCCAGCAGCCCTCGGGACAGGGGCTATAATTCGCCC.

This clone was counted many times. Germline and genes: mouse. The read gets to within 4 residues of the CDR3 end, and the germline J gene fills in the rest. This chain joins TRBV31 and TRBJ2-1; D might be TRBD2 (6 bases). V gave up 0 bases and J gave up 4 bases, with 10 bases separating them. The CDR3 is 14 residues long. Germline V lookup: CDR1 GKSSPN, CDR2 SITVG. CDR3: CAWSLITGYAEQFF. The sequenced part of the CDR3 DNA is TGTGCCTGGAGTCTAATCACTGGGTATGCT.

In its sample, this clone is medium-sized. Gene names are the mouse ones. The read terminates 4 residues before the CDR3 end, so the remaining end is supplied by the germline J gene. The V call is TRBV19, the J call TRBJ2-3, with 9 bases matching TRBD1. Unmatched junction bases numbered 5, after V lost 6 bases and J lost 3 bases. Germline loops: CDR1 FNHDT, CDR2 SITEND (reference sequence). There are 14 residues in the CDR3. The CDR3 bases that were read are TGTGCCAGCAATACAGGGGGCTGGGCAGAA. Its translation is CASNTGGWAE. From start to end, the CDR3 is CASNTGGWAETLYF.

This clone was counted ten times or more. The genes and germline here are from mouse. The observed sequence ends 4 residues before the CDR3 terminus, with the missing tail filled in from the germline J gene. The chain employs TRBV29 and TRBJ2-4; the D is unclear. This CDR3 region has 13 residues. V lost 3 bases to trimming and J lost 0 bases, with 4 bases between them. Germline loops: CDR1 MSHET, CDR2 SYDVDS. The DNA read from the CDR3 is TGTGCTAGCAGTTTGACTAGTCAAAAC. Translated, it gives CASSLTSQN. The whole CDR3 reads CASSLTSQNTLYF.

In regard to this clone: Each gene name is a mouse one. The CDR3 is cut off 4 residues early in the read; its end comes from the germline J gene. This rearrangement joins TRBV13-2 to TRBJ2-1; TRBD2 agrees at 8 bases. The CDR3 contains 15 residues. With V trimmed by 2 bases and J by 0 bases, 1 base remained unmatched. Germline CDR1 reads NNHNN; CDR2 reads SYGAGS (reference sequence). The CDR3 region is CASGETGDNYAEQFF. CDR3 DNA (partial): TGTGCCAGCGGTGAGACTGGGGATAACTATGCT.

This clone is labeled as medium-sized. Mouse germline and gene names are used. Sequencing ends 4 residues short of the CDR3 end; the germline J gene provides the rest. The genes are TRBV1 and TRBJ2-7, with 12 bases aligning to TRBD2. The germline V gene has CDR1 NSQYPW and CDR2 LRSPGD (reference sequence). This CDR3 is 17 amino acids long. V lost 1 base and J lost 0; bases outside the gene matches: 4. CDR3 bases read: TGCACCTGCAGTGCAGGGGACTGGGGGGCAAGCTCCTAT. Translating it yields CTCSAGDWGASSY. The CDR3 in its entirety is CTCSAGDWGASSYEQYF. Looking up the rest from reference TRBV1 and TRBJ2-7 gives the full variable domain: VTLLEQNPRWRLVPRGQAVNLRCILKNSQYPWMSWYQQDLQKQLQWLFTLRSPGDKEVKSLPGADYLATRVTDTELRLQVANMSQGRTLYCTCSAGDWGASSYEQYFGPGTRLTVL.

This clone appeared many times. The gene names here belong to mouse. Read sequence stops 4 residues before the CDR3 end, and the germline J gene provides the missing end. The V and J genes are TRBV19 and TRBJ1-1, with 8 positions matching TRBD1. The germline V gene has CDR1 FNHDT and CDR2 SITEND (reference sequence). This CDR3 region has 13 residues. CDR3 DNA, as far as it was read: TGTGCCAGCAGCCCTCAGGGGGCTACA. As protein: CASSPQGAT. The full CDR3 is CASSPQGATEVFF. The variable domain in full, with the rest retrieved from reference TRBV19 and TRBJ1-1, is GGIITQTPKFLIGQEGQKLTLKCQQNFNHDTMYWYRQDSGKGLRLIYYSITENDLQKGDLSEGYDASREKKSSFSLTVTSAQKNEMAVFLCASSPQGATEVFFGKGTRLTVV.

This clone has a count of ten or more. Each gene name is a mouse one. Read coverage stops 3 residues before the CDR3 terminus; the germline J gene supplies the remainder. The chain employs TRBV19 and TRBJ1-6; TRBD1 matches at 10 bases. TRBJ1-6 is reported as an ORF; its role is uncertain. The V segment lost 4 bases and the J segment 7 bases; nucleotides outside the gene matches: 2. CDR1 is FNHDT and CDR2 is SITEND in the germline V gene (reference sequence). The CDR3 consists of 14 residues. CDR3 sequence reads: CASSGTGENSPLYF. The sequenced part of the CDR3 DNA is TGTGCCAGCAGTGGGACAGGGGAGAATTCGCCC.

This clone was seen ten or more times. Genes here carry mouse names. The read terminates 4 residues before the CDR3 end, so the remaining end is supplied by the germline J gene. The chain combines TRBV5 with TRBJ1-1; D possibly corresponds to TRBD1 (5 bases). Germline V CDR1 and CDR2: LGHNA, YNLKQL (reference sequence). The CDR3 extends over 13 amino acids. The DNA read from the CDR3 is TGTGCCAGCAGCCAAGATCGGACATCA. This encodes CASSQDRTS. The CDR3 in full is CASSQDRTSEVFF.

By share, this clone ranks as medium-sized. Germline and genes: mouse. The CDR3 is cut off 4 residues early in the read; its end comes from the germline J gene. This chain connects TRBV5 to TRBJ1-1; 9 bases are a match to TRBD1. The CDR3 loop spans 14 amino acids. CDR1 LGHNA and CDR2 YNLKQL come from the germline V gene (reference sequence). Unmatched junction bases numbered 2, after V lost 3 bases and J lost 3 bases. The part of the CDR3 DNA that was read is TGTGCCAGCAGCCACCGGGACAGGGACACA. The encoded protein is CASSHRDRDT. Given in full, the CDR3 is CASSHRDRDTEVFF.